What follows is one T cell receptor (beta chain) and its context. Its antigen is not known. The record originates from a study of T cell clonotyping in hematopoietic cell transplantation. Turning to the study itself: Cytoreduction preceded collection of pretransplant recipient samples.

The time point was: recipient sample about 28 days before transplant, after cytoreduction. Profiling relied on immunoSEQ multiplex PCR, and the TCRdb table lists in-frame clones only, not all of them. The data hold tens of thousands of clones, with about 96% observed a single time. Study results and caveats: Recipient TCR diversity dropped after transplant; expanded clonotypes rose from day 30 to 180. Broader posttransplant TCR repertoire diversity was predicted by graft donor and pretransplant recipient Inverse Simpson Index values.

The CDR3 runs to 15 residues. Germline V CDR1 and CDR2: SGHAT, FQNNGV. The V end lost 0 bases, the J end lost 5 bases, and 14 bases lay between the germline ends. This receptor was identified in a woman aged 45 to 65 with acute myeloid leukemia. Some clones in this sample may be carry-over from other donors' samples. This specimen was peripheral blood mononuclear cells, taken before stem cell transplant. The chain uses TRBV11-2 and TRBJ2-7, with D perhaps matching TRBD2 (5 bases). CDR3 bases: TGTGCCAGCAGCTTAGATTTGCTGGGAGCTAACGAGCAGTACTTC. Protein: CASSLDLLGANEQYF.